The rows below give T cell receptor beta chains drawn from one sample of a study of response to subunit inactivated influenza vaccine. TCRdb re-analysed the RT-PCR reads in MiXCR, keeping a single row per CDR3 protein. The sample includes approximately 310,000 distinct CDR3 sequences, about a fifth of them seen just once. Sequencing used PBMCs from blood, obtained about 20 months after vaccination. These receptors originate from a man between 50 and 70 years old who received an inactivated influenza vaccine. Both conserved end residues are part of each CDR3. The order of the fields is V gene, clone size, D gene, J gene, CDR3 DNA, CDR3 protein. The D gene is left open where the match is weak. A clone size is listed for some rows: how often the clone was seen (once, few, many), or a class if it is expanded.

v_gene: TRBV4-3; abundance: .; d_gene: TRBD2; j_gene: TRBJ2-7; CDR3nt: TGCGCCAGCAGCCCGGCTAGCGGCAGCTACGAGCAGTACTTC; CDR3aa: CASSPASGSYEQYF
v_gene: TRBV7-9; abundance: .; d_gene: TRBD2; j_gene: TRBJ2-7; CDR3nt: TGTGCCAGCAGCTTAGAATGGCGCGGGGGCGAGCAGTACTTC; CDR3aa: CASSLEWRGGEQYF
v_gene: TRBV5-1; abundance: few; d_gene: .; j_gene: TRBJ2-3; CDR3nt: TGCGCCAGCAGCGTACCAGGGTTATCCACAGATACGCAGTATTTT; CDR3aa: CASSVPGLSTDTQYF
v_gene: TRBV6-1; abundance: few; d_gene: .; j_gene: TRBJ1-2; CDR3nt: TGTGCCAGCAGACTGACAGAAGACTATGGCTACACCTTC; CDR3aa: CASRLTEDYGYTF
v_gene: TRBV7-9; abundance: many; d_gene: .; j_gene: TRBJ1-2; CDR3nt: TGTGCCAGCAGCCCTTCGACAGGCCAAATTAACTATGGCTACACCTTC; CDR3aa: CASSPSTGQINYGYTF
v_gene: TRBV20-1; abundance: .; d_gene: .; j_gene: TRBJ2-2; CDR3nt: TGCAGTGCTAGACCTCTTGACGGAAACACCGGGGAGCTGTTTTTT; CDR3aa: CSARPLDGNTGELFF
v_gene: TRBV19; abundance: .; d_gene: .; j_gene: TRBJ2-1; CDR3nt: TGTGCCAGTAGAGCTCACAATGAGCAGTTCTTC; CDR3aa: CASRAHNEQFF
v_gene: TRBV14; abundance: many; d_gene: .; j_gene: TRBJ1-5; CDR3nt: TGTGCCAGCAGGACCACAGGGTTCGGCCAGCCCCAGCATTTT; CDR3aa: CASRTTGFGQPQHF
v_gene: TRBV28; abundance: .; d_gene: TRBD2; j_gene: TRBJ2-2; CDR3nt: TGTGCCAGCAGTTTACTAGCGGGAGGTCAGGCCGGGGAGCTGTTTTTT; CDR3aa: CASSLLAGGQAGELFF
v_gene: TRBV12-3/TRBV12-4; abundance: many; d_gene: .; j_gene: TRBJ1-5; CDR3nt: TGTGCCAGCAGTTTGAGGGAAAGGCAGCCCCAGCATTTT; CDR3aa: CASSLRERQPQHF
v_gene: TRBV11-2; abundance: many; d_gene: .; j_gene: TRBJ1-6; CDR3nt: TGTGCCAGCAGCTTAGATAGGGGTTCACCCCTCCACTTT; CDR3aa: CASSLDRGSPLHF
v_gene: TRBV6-2/TRBV6-3; abundance: many; d_gene: .; j_gene: TRBJ1-3; CDR3nt: TGTGCCTGCCGACAGCCGAGCTCTGGAAACACCATATATTTT; CDR3aa: CACRQPSSGNTIYF
v_gene: TRBV7-9; abundance: few; d_gene: .; j_gene: TRBJ2-3; CDR3nt: TGTGCCAGCAGTCCACCCACAGGGAGCACAGATACGCAGTATTTT; CDR3aa: CASSPPTGSTDTQYF
v_gene: TRBV29-1; abundance: .; d_gene: .; j_gene: TRBJ2-5; CDR3nt: TGCAGCGTTGAGGGACACCCCACGAGCTGGGAGACCCAGTACTTC; CDR3aa: CSVEGHPTSWETQYF
v_gene: TRBV20-1; abundance: .; d_gene: TRBD2; j_gene: TRBJ2-5; CDR3nt: TGCAGTGCTAGCCGACTAGCGGGAGGGGAGACCCAGTACTTC; CDR3aa: CSASRLAGGETQYF
v_gene: TRBV5-1; abundance: few; d_gene: .; j_gene: TRBJ1-2; CDR3nt: TGCGCCAGCAGCTTTGGCCACACTGGGGTCGGCTATGGCTACACCTTC; CDR3aa: CASSFGHTGVGYGYTF
v_gene: TRBV28; abundance: many; d_gene: TRBD2; j_gene: TRBJ2-1; CDR3nt: TGTGCCAGCAAGCTAGCGGGAGGTAATGAGCAGTTCTTC; CDR3aa: CASKLAGGNEQFF
v_gene: TRBV2; abundance: .; d_gene: .; j_gene: TRBJ2-5; CDR3nt: TGTGCCAGGGAACTGCGGGGGCTTGACCAAGAGACCCAGTACTTC; CDR3aa: CARELRGLDQETQYF
v_gene: TRBV5-1; abundance: .; d_gene: TRBD1; j_gene: TRBJ2-1; CDR3nt: TGCGCCAGCAGCTTGGCCGTCCGGGACAGCCAGTTCTTC; CDR3aa: CASSLAVRDSQFF
v_gene: TRBV6-2/TRBV6-3; abundance: once; d_gene: TRBD1; j_gene: TRBJ2-4; CDR3nt: TGTGCCAGCCAAGACAGGGGGCCTGACAAAAACATTCAGTACTTC; CDR3aa: CASQDRGPDKNIQYF
v_gene: TRBV28; abundance: .; d_gene: .; j_gene: TRBJ1-2; CDR3nt: TGTGCCAGCAGGACCCCGGGACTGAGTGATGGCTACACCTTC; CDR3aa: CASRTPGLSDGYTF
v_gene: TRBV11-3; abundance: .; d_gene: TRBD1; j_gene: TRBJ2-3; CDR3nt: TGTGCCAGCAGCTTCCCGGACAGGGCCACAGATACGCAGTATTTT; CDR3aa: CASSFPDRATDTQYF
v_gene: TRBV28; abundance: few; d_gene: .; j_gene: TRBJ1-2; CDR3nt: TGTGCCAGCAGCAATAGGGCAGAACTCTATGGCTACACCTTC; CDR3aa: CASSNRAELYGYTF
v_gene: TRBV9; abundance: .; d_gene: TRBD1; j_gene: TRBJ1-4; CDR3nt: TGTGCCAGCAGCGTAGACAGGGGTCAAGGTGAAAAACTGTTTTTT; CDR3aa: CASSVDRGQGEKLFF
v_gene: TRBV12-3/TRBV12-4; abundance: few; d_gene: TRBD1; j_gene: TRBJ1-2; CDR3nt: TGTGCCAGCAGCCGGACAGGGGGCTATGGCTACACCTTC; CDR3aa: CASSRTGGYGYTF
v_gene: TRBV6-2/TRBV6-3; abundance: .; d_gene: .; j_gene: TRBJ1-2; CDR3nt: TGTGCCAGCAGCCCGGCCTCGATGGGGTATGGCTACACCTTC; CDR3aa: CASSPASMGYGYTF
v_gene: TRBV3-1; abundance: .; d_gene: .; j_gene: TRBJ1-3; CDR3nt: TGTGCCAGCAGCCATGGAAACACCATATATTTT; CDR3aa: CASSHGNTIYF
v_gene: TRBV20-1; abundance: .; d_gene: .; j_gene: TRBJ2-2; CDR3nt: TGCAGTGCTAGAGGAGACATTGCCGGGGAGCTGTTTTTT; CDR3aa: CSARGDIAGELFF
v_gene: TRBV4-2; abundance: .; d_gene: TRBD2; j_gene: TRBJ2-1; CDR3nt: TGTGCCAGCAGCCAAGTATTGAGTAGCGGGAGTATTCAGTTCTTC; CDR3aa: CASSQVLSSGSIQFF
v_gene: TRBV20-1; abundance: many; d_gene: .; j_gene: TRBJ2-1; CDR3nt: TGCAGTGCTAGACCCCAGTTTCTGGGTCTGGGCTCCTACAATGAGCAGTTCTTC; CDR3aa: CSARPQFLGLGSYNEQFF
v_gene: TRBV27; abundance: .; d_gene: .; j_gene: TRBJ2-7; CDR3nt: TGTGCCAGCTTTTCTGGGGTTACTGGCGAGCAGTACTTC; CDR3aa: CASFSGVTGEQYF
v_gene: TRBV7-9; abundance: .; d_gene: .; j_gene: TRBJ1-2; CDR3nt: TGTGCCAGCAGCTTGCAGGATTTCTATGGCTACACCTTC; CDR3aa: CASSLQDFYGYTF
v_gene: TRBV28; abundance: .; d_gene: TRBD2; j_gene: TRBJ2-3; CDR3nt: TGTGCCAGCAGTTGGAAGACTAGCGGGAGTGATACGCAGTATTTT; CDR3aa: CASSWKTSGSDTQYF
v_gene: TRBV4-1; abundance: many; d_gene: .; j_gene: TRBJ1-1; CDR3nt: TGCGCCAGCAGCCAAGAGGCCAGGGCACTACGGCAAAGTGAAGCTTTCTTT; CDR3aa: CASSQEARALRQSEAFF
v_gene: TRBV5-4; abundance: few; d_gene: TRBD1; j_gene: TRBJ2-7; CDR3nt: TGTGCCAGCAGCACTGGACAGGGACTGTCCTACGAGCAGTACTTC; CDR3aa: CASSTGQGLSYEQYF
v_gene: TRBV6-1; abundance: few; d_gene: .; j_gene: TRBJ2-1; CDR3nt: TGTGCCAGCAGAATAAGGGGATTCTACAATGAGCAGTTCTTC; CDR3aa: CASRIRGFYNEQFF
v_gene: TRBV20-1; abundance: few; d_gene: .; j_gene: TRBJ2-2; CDR3nt: TGCAGTGCCGGAATAGACATATACACCGGGGAGCTGTTTTTT; CDR3aa: CSAGIDIYTGELFF
v_gene: TRBV7-2; abundance: .; d_gene: TRBD1; j_gene: TRBJ2-1; CDR3nt: TGTGCCAGCAGCTTAGTCGGACAGGGTTTCGATGAGCAGTTCTTC; CDR3aa: CASSLVGQGFDEQFF
v_gene: TRBV20-1; abundance: .; d_gene: .; j_gene: TRBJ2-2; CDR3nt: TGCAGTGCTAGAGATTTGGGTGGAGGGGGGTATAACACCGGGGAGCTGTTTTTT; CDR3aa: CSARDLGGGGYNTGELFF
v_gene: TRBV4-2; abundance: many; d_gene: .; j_gene: TRBJ1-2; CDR3nt: TGTGCCAGCAGCCAAGACAGGGCTAACTATGGCTACACCTTC; CDR3aa: CASSQDRANYGYTF
v_gene: TRBV7-8; abundance: .; d_gene: .; j_gene: TRBJ2-3; CDR3nt: TGTGCCAGCAGCTTGGGGACGGAAAGAAGCACAGATACGCAGTATTTT; CDR3aa: CASSLGTERSTDTQYF
v_gene: TRBV18; abundance: few; d_gene: .; j_gene: TRBJ2-7; CDR3nt: TGTGCCAGCTCACCACCTCCAGCCTCCTACGAGCAGTACTTC; CDR3aa: CASSPPPASYEQYF
v_gene: TRBV6-5; abundance: few; d_gene: .; j_gene: TRBJ2-7; CDR3nt: TGTGCCAGCAGTTACAGTGACTCCTACGAGCAGTACTTC; CDR3aa: CASSYSDSYEQYF
v_gene: TRBV6-5; abundance: .; d_gene: .; j_gene: TRBJ1-2; CDR3nt: TGTGCCAGCAGTTACTCCTCCAACGCCTATGGCTACACCTTC; CDR3aa: CASSYSSNAYGYTF
v_gene: TRBV7-9; abundance: once; d_gene: .; j_gene: TRBJ2-7; CDR3nt: TGTGCCAGCAGCCTAGACAGGTCAAACTACGAGCAGTACTTC; CDR3aa: CASSLDRSNYEQYF
v_gene: TRBV15; abundance: .; d_gene: .; j_gene: TRBJ2-2; CDR3nt: TGTGCCACCAGCAGATACACCGGGGAGCTGTTTTTT; CDR3aa: CATSRYTGELFF
v_gene: TRBV4-2; abundance: .; d_gene: .; j_gene: TRBJ1-2; CDR3nt: TGTGCCAGCAGCCAAGATAGGGCGGGAGGCTATGGCTACACCTTC; CDR3aa: CASSQDRAGGYGYTF
v_gene: TRBV20-1; abundance: few; d_gene: .; j_gene: TRBJ2-1; CDR3nt: TGCAGTGCTGCGACAGAAGGGCAGTTCTTC; CDR3aa: CSAATEGQFF
v_gene: TRBV4-3; abundance: many; d_gene: .; j_gene: TRBJ2-2; CDR3nt: TGCGCCAGCAGCCAAGAAGTGACGAACACCGGGGAGCTGTTTTTT; CDR3aa: CASSQEVTNTGELFF
v_gene: TRBV11-1; abundance: few; d_gene: TRBD2; j_gene: TRBJ2-7; CDR3nt: TGTGCCAGCAGCTTAGATGGGACTAGATCCTACGAGCAGTACTTC; CDR3aa: CASSLDGTRSYEQYF
v_gene: TRBV6-2/TRBV6-3; abundance: .; d_gene: .; j_gene: TRBJ1-1; CDR3nt: TGTGCCAGCAGTTACTCGGCAGGGACCACTGAAGCTTTCTTT; CDR3aa: CASSYSAGTTEAFF